The entry below describes one T cell receptor beta chain. The data were taken from a study of beta chain features in type 1 diabetes. The study reverse transcribed the entire isolated RNA, so it sequenced expressed TCRB transcripts. Clones were sequenced by immunoSEQ multiplex PCR, and TCRdb holds only the in-frame ones, with some missing. The table lists about 59,000 clones, roughly three fifths of them singletons. Per the germline V gene, CDR1 is MNHNS and CDR2 is SASEGT. The CDR3 extends over 10 amino acids. The TCR was taken from a woman aged 18-29 years in good health. Sample: Tregs from blood. The gene calls are TRBV6-1 and TRBJ2-5, with no clear D. The J call is in doubt because the DNA end fits TRBJ2-7 better. CDR3 nucleotides: TGTGCCAGCAGTGACCGCGAGCAGTACTTC. Translation gives CASSDREQYF.